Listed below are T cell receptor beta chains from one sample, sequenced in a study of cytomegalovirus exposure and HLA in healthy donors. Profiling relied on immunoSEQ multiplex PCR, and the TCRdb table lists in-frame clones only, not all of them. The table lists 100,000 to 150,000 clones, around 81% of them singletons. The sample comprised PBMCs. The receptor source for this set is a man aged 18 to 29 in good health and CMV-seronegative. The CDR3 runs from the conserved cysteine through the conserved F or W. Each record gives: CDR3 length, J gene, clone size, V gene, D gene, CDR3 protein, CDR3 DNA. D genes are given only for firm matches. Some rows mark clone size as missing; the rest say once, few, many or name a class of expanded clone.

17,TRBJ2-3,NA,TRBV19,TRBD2,CASSMGLAGGRGDTQYF,TGTGCCAGTAGTATGGGACTAGCGGGGGGCAGGGGAGATACGCAGTATTTT
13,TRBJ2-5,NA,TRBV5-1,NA,CASSSRTVGTQYF,TGCGCCAGCAGCTCCAGGACTGTGGGGACCCAGTACTTC
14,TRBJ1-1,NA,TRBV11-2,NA,CASIPVGGGTEAFF,TGTGCCAGCATCCCCGTGGGGGGAGGCACTGAAGCTTTCTTT
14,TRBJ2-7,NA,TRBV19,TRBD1,CASSGYRGRHEQYF,TGTGCCAGTAGTGGGTACAGGGGGCGTCACGAGCAGTACTTC
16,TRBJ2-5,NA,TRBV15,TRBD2,CATSRDERGAELAQYF,TGTGCCACCAGCAGAGATGAGCGGGGGGCCGAGTTGGCCCAGTACTTC
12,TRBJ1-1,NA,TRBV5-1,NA,CASSLDSTEAFF,TGCGCCAGCAGCTTAGACAGCACTGAAGCTTTCTTT
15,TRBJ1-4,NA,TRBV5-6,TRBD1,CASSFGGGRNEKLFF,TGTGCCAGCAGCTTCGGAGGGGGCAGGAATGAAAAACTGTTTTTT
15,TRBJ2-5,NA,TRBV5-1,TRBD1,CASKKTGVVGETQYF,TGCGCCAGCAAAAAAACAGGGGTTGTTGGAGAGACCCAGTACTTC
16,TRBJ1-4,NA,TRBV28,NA,CASSSPDRATNEKLFF,TGTGCCAGCAGTTCGCCCGACAGAGCAACTAATGAAAAACTGTTTTTT
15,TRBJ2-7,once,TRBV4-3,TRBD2,CASSQVTAGAYEQYF,TGCGCCAGCAGCCAAGTTACAGCGGGGGCATACGAGCAGTACTTC
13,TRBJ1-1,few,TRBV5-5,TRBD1,CASSLGGQGRAFF,TGTGCCAGCAGCTTAGGGGGCCAGGGGCGAGCTTTCTTT
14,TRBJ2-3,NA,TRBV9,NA,CASSERRVTDTQYF,TGTGCCAGCAGCGAACGGCGGGTCACAGATACGCAGTATTTT
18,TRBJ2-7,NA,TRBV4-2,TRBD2,CASSQSWTSGGTSFEQYF,TGTGCCAGCAGCCAATCTTGGACTAGCGGGGGGACAAGTTTCGAGCAGTACTTC
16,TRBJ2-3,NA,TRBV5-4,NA,CASNLLWAGSTDTQYF,TGTGCCAGCAACCTGCTGTGGGCAGGAAGCACAGATACGCAGTATTTT
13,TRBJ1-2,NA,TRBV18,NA,CASSPGANYGYTF,TGTGCCAGCTCACCAGGAGCTAACTATGGCTACACCTTC
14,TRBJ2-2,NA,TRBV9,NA,CASSVVSSTGELFF,TGTGCCAGCAGCGTAGTTTCGTCTACCGGGGAGCTGTTTTTT
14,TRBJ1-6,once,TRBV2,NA,CASSRDSSYSPLHF,TGTGCCAGCAGTCGTGACAGCTCGTATTCACCCCTCCACTTT
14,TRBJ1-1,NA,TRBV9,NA,CASSDQGQITEAFF,TGTGCCAGCAGCGACCAAGGACAGATCACTGAAGCTTTCTTT
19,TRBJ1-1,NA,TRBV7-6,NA,CASSVSAGVHTIVNTEAFF,TGTGCCAGCAGCGTTAGTGCGGGGGTCCACACGATTGTGAACACTGAAGCTTTCTTT
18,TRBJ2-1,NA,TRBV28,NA,CASSLEGLDRGASNEQFF,TGTGCCAGCAGTTTAGAGGGCCTGGACCGGGGGGCGAGCAATGAGCAGTTCTTC
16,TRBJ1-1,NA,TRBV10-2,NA,CASSFTVGAVNTEAFF,TGCGCCAGCAGTTTCACAGTAGGGGCTGTGAACACTGAAGCTTTCTTT
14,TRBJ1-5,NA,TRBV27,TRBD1,CASRDRGGGQPQHF,TGTGCCAGCAGAGACAGGGGGGGAGGTCAGCCCCAGCATTTT
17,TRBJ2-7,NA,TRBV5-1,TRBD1,CASSADRVSRAPNEQYF,TGCGCCAGCAGTGCGGACAGGGTGTCTAGAGCCCCTAACGAGCAGTACTTC
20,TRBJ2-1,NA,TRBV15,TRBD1,CATSRPPGQGVMSSYNEQFF,TGTGCCACCAGCAGACCTCCGGGACAGGGGGTTATGAGCTCCTACAATGAGCAGTTCTTC
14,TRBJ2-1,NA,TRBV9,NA,CASSEGLTVDEQFF,TGTGCCAGCAGCGAGGGGCTAACAGTCGATGAGCAGTTCTTC